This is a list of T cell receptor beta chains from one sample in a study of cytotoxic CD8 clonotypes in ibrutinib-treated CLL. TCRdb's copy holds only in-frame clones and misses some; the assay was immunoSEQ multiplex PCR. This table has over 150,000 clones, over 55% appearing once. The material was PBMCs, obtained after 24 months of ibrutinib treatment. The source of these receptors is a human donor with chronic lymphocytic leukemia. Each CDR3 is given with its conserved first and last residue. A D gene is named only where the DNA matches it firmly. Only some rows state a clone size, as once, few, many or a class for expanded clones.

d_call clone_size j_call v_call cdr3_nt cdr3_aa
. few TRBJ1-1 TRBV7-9 TGTGCCAGCAGCATCCCCCCGGGACAGAACACTGAAGCTTTCTTT CASSIPPGQNTEAFF
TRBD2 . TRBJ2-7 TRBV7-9 TGTGCCAGCAGCAATACCCCTTCTAGCGGGAGAAGGTCCTACGAGCAGTACTTC CASSNTPSSGRRSYEQYF
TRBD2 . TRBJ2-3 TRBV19 TGTGCCAGTAGTATCAAAACTAGCGGGAGTTTTCGGGTGTGGTATGCAGATACGCAGTATTTT CASSIKTSGSFRVWYADTQYF
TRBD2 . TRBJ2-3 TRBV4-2 TGTGCCAGCAGCCGAGTACTAGCGGGAGGCTCTGAAGATACGCAGTATTTT CASSRVLAGGSEDTQYF
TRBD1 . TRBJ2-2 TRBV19 TGTGCCAGTAGTATAGTGGGACAGGGGACCGGGGAGCTGTTTTTT CASSIVGQGTGELFF
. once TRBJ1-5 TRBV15 TGTGCCACCAGCAGGGGTCGGACAGAAATTTATAGCAATCAGCCCCAGCATTTT CATSRGRTEIYSNQPQHF
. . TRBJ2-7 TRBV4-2 TGTGCCAGCAGCCCTATCACCGGTGACTACGAGCAGTACTTC CASSPITGDYEQYF
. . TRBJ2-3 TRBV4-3 TGCGCCAGCAGCCAAGGGCCCTCAGGGCCCCGAATCACAGATACGCAGTATTTT CASSQGPSGPRITDTQYF
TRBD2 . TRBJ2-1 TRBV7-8 TGTGCCAGCAGCCGGAAGCGGGAAGGATCATACAATGAGCAGTTCTTC CASSRKREGSYNEQFF
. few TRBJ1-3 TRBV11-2 TGTGCCAGCAGCTTAGGGCCAACTTCCGGAAACACCATATATTTT CASSLGPTSGNTIYF
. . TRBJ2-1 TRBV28 TGTGCCAGCAGCCCCATCGGGACCGCGTCCTACAATGAGCAGTTCTTC CASSPIGTASYNEQFF
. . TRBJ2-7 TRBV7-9 TGTGCCAGCAGCTCCCAGGGCGGCGAGCAGTACTTC CASSSQGGEQYF
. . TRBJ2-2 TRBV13 TGTGCCAGCAGCTTAGGCTTGGGGAGGACCGGGGAGCTGTTTTTT CASSLGLGRTGELFF
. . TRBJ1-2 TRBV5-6 TGTGCCAGCAGCCCGCTCTGGAGGGTTAACTATGGCTACACCTTC CASSPLWRVNYGYTF
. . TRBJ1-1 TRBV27 TGTGCCAGCAGTTTAATGGGAGGCACCACTGAAGCTTTCTTT CASSLMGGTTEAFF
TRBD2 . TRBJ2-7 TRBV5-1 TGCGCCAGCAGCTTAGCGGGAGTGGCCTACGAGCAGTACTTC CASSLAGVAYEQYF
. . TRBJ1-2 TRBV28 TGTGCCAGCAGTCTCGGGGCGGCGAGCTATGGCTACACCTTC CASSLGAASYGYTF
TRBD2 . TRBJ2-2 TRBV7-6 TGTGCCAGCAGCTTATTGCGTCTCGGGAGGGCCGACGGGGAGCTGTTTTTT CASSLLRLGRADGELFF
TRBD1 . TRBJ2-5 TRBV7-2 TGTGCCAGCAGCTTAGCGGGGTTGGGACAGGGAGAGACCCAGTACTTC CASSLAGLGQGETQYF
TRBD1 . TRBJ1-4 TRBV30 TGTGCCTGGCGAAATACAGGGGAATTTGGTGAAAAACTGTTTTTT CAWRNTGEFGEKLFF
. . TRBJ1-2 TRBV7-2 TGTGCCAGCAGCTTAGTTTGGGACACAAACTATGGCTACACCTTC CASSLVWDTNYGYTF
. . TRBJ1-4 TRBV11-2 TGTGCCAGCAGCTTAGATCTCACACTGGAAAAACTGTTTTTT CASSLDLTLEKLFF
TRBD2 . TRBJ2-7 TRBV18 TGTGCCAGCTCACCTAGCGGGAGCCTCTACGAGCAGTACTTC CASSPSGSLYEQYF
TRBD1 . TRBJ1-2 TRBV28 TGTGCCACCCTCCCGGGACAGGGACTTAATGGCTACACCTTC CATLPGQGLNGYTF
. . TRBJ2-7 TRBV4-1 TGCGCCAGCAGCCAAGCGCTCGGCTACGAGCAGTACTTC CASSQALGYEQYF
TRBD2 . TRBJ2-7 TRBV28 TGTGCCAGCAGAAAGGGACTAGCGGGAGACGAGCAGTACTTC CASRKGLAGDEQYF
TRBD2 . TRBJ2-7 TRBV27 TGTGCCAGCAGAAGGACTAGCGGGAGTCGATCCTACGAGCAGTACTTC CASRRTSGSRSYEQYF
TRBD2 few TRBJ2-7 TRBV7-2 TGTGCCAGCAGCTTAACTAGCGGCTCCTACGAGCAGTACTTC CASSLTSGSYEQYF
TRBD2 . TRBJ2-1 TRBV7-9 TGTGCCAGCAGCCCGTCGGGCGGGAGCCCCTACAATGAGCAGTTCTTC CASSPSGGSPYNEQFF
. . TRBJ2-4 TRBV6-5 TGTGCCAGCAGCTCGACGATAGCCAAAAACATTCAGTACTTC CASSSTIAKNIQYF
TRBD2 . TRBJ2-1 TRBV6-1 TGTGCCAGCAGTGAAGTGTGGTCGGGACTAGCGGATTACAATGAGCAGTTCTTC CASSEVWSGLADYNEQFF
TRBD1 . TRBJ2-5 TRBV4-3 TGCGCCAGTAAGGGACAGGGGCGAGAGACCCAGTACTTC CASKGQGRETQYF
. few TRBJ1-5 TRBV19 TGTGCCAGTAGCCAAACAGGTTGGGGACAGCCCCAGCATTTT CASSQTGWGQPQHF
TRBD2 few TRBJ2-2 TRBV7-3 TGTGCCAGCAGCTCCCCAGCGGGAGTAGGCACCGGGGAGCTGTTTTTT CASSSPAGVGTGELFF
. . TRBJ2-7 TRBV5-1 TGCGCCAGCGCCCGAGACCGCTTCTACGAGCAGTACTTC CASARDRFYEQYF
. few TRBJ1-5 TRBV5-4 TGTGCCAGCAGCTTGTTTGGGAATCAGCCCCAGCATTTT CASSLFGNQPQHF
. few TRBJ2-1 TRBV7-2 TGTGCCAGCCTCCCTGAGCGGAGCTCCTACAATGAGCAGTTCTTC CASLPERSSYNEQFF
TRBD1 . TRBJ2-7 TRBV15 TGTGCCACCAGCAGGGGCGACAGGGGGACCTACGAGCAGTACTTC CATSRGDRGTYEQYF
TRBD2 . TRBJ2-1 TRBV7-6 TGTGCCAGCAGCTTAGACCCCGGACTAGCAAATCCGGGGGATGAGCAGTTCTTC CASSLDPGLANPGDEQFF
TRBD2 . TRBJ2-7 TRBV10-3 TGTGCCATCAGTGTATCCCCGGGACTAGCGGGTGAACCCTACGAGCAGTACTTC CAISVSPGLAGEPYEQYF
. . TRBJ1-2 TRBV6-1 TGTGCCAGCAGTGAAGCGGGAAGGGTACGGCACACCTTC CASSEAGRVRHTF
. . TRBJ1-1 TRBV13 TGTGCCAGCAGCCTTACGTTCCAAGAAGCTTTCTTT CASSLTFQEAFF
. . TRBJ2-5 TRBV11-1 TGTGCCAGCAGCCCAAAGAGTTTGGTCCAAGAGACCCAGTACTTC CASSPKSLVQETQYF
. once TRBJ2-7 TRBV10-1 TGCGCCAGCAGTGAGTCGGCCGTAGTGCAGTACTTC CASSESAVVQYF
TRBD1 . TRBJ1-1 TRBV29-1 TGCAGCGCCCCCGGGACAGGGAACACTGAAGCTTTCTTT CSAPGTGNTEAFF
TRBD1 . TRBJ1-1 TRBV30 TGTGCCTGGAGTGGGACAGGGGTTAATGCTTTCTTT CAWSGTGVNAFF
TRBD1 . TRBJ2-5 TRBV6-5 TGTGCCAGCAGCACCGGGACAGGGAGGCAAGAGACCCAGTACTTC CASSTGTGRQETQYF
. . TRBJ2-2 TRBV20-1 TGCAGTGCCCGGAACACCGGGGAGCTGTTTTTT CSARNTGELFF
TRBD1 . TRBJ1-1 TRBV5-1 TGCGCCAGCAGCACCTACAGGGGGGGAGACACTGAAGCTTTCTTT CASSTYRGGDTEAFF
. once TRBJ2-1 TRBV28 TGTGCCAGCAGAAAGACTAGGGTGAGCGATGAGCAGTTCTTC CASRKTRVSDEQFF
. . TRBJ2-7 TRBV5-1 TGCGCCAGCAGCTCGCTCCGAGGGGCGACCTACGAGCAGTACTTC CASSSLRGATYEQYF
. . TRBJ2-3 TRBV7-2 TGTGCCAGCAGCTTCCAGGCCAGTAGCACAGATACGCAGTATTTT CASSFQASSTDTQYF
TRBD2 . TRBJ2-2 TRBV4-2 TGTGCCAGCAGCCAAGATAGGATAGCGGGAGCGAGGGGCGGGGAGCTGTTTTTT CASSQDRIAGARGGELFF